This record concerns one TCR beta chain sequence. For the second PCR, which ran for about 6 to 12 cycles, a sample-barcoded 5' primer and a J-beta primer mix were used. TCRdb re-analysed the 5' RACE reads in MiXCR, keeping a single row per CDR3 protein. The data show about 680,000 distinct CDR3 sequences, roughly 50% seen once. Each donor's blood draw was 8.5 to 10 milliliters of peripheral blood. Losses at the gene ends were 3 bases for V and 5 bases for J; bases not matched to a gene: 6. Germline V gene data show CDR1 as SEHNR and CDR2 as FQNEAQ (reference sequence). This CDR3 has 15 amino acids. The data are from a study of blood T cells in healthy people across ages.

The source material was blood. This chain links TRBV7-9 with TRBJ2-1; 8 bases agree with TRBD1. The clonotype originates from an older woman in good health. The CDR3: CASSFKQGGDNEQFF. DNA of the CDR3: TGTGCCAGCAGCTTCAAACAGGGGGGAGACAATGAGCAGTTCTTC.